This paragraph reports one TCR beta chain. The data were obtained in a study of T cell clones after liver transplantation. The protocol was immunoSEQ multiplex PCR, while the TCRdb copy is restricted to in-frame clones and leaves out a portion. This table has more than 95,000 clones, 80% to 85% appearing once. The ends lost 0 bases at V and 5 bases at J; junction bases unmatched: 6. Germline lookup yields CDR1 SGHRS and CDR2 YFSETQ. The CDR3 is 15 amino acids. The clonotype was recovered from a human donor who received a liver transplant. The chain recombines TRBV5-1 with TRBJ2-7; 9 bases are a match to TRBD1. Here the sequenced sample was CD4+ T cells from blood, taken before liver transplant. The CDR3, as DNA: TGCGCCAGCAGCTTGGCGACAGGGGGTGTCAACGAGCAGTACTTC. Translation: CASSLATGGVNEQYF.